This TCR beta chain emerged from a study of spatial heterogeneity in lung cancer. TCRdb ran MiXCR on the 5' RACE reads and lists one entry per CDR3 protein. The sample carries some 3,300 distinct CDR3 sequences, about 3% recorded once. Stated time point: sample taken at primary tumor resection. From tumor, nontumor lung or frozen PBMC, whole RNA was taken unsorted for sequencing. The input for sequencing was normal lung tissue next to the tumor, taken at surgery. The TCR comes from a female donor with early-stage non-small cell lung cancer.

The CDR3 region is CANPSGGASKNIQYF. CDR3 nucleotide sequence: TGTGCCAACCCTAGCGGGGGGGCCTCCAAAAACATTCAGTACTTC. The chain recombines TRBV6-4 with TRBJ2-4; 12 bases match TRBD2. This CDR3 spans 15 amino acids. Losses at the gene ends were 10 bases for V and 2 bases for J; bases not matched to a gene: 6. Looked up from germline, CDR1 is MRHNA and CDR2 is SNTAGT.